This T cell receptor (beta chain) was captured in a study of shared clonotypes between healthy human individuals. This clone appeared once. All donors qualified as healthy HIV-negative adults and had experienced no recent acute infections or vaccinations. Libraries were prepared by immunoSEQ multiplex PCR; TCRdb keeps only in-frame clonotypes and omits some of them. The sample lists over a million clones, 95% to 97% occurring once. The germline V gene has CDR1 LNHNV and CDR2 YYDKDF (reference sequence). V dropped 2 bases and J dropped 1 base, with 8 bases sitting between them. The CDR3 is made up of 14 amino acids.

This clonotype was sampled from a man aged 25 to 40 in good health. The sequencing input was naive CD4+ T cells sorted from blood. Subset: CD45RA+ positively selected. The chain recombines TRBV15 with TRBJ1-1, with no clear D. The CDR3 coding sequence is TGTGCCACCAGCAGATCCCAGGAGAACACTGAAGCTTTCTTT. Amino acids: CATSRSQENTEAFF.